Reported below is one T cell receptor beta chain. The antigen remains undetermined. The data were obtained in a study of T cell responses to AZD1222 COVID-19 vaccine. Study findings and constraints: Donors skewed white British and female; clonal diversity was possibly underestimated. With two AZD1222 doses given, Spike-specific TCR breadth and depth both rose. Unmutated variant regions are reportedly the target of nearly half of TCRs that are spike-specific.

The germline V and J ends were trimmed by 0 bases and 1 base, with 6 bases remaining between them. This CDR3 spans 14 amino acids. From germline, CDR1 is MRHNA and CDR2 SNTAGT. Here immunoSEQ multiplex PCR was the method, and the copy in TCRdb shows in-frame clones only, minus some. This sample has about 150,000 clones, with approximately 94% found just once. This TCR came from an adult in good health. The rearrangement joins TRBV6-4 to TRBJ1-1; D remains ambiguous. This specimen consisted of peripheral blood, obtained on day 0 of AZD1222 vaccination. The CDR3 nucleotides read TGTGCCAGCAGTGACTCATCGGAGAACACTGAAGCTTTCTTT. Its translation is CASSDSSENTEAFF.